This TCR beta chain was recovered during a study of cytomegalovirus exposure and HLA in healthy donors. General study results and limits: The authors later found most CMV-associated TCR beta chains appeared HLA-restricted. Among TCR beta chains, those listed as cytomegalovirus-associated numbered fewer than 200. Indistinguishable V segments, including TRBV6-2 and TRBV6-3, were excluded.

PCR amplification relied on 60 Vbeta primers (plus 13 Jbeta primers). Measured with immunoSEQ multiplex PCR; TCRdb has only the in-frame clones, and not every one. The sample has fewer than 200,000 clones, around 72% seen once. This clone came up once. As yet, its antigen is unknown. CDR1 is MNHEY and CDR2 is SVGAGI in the germline V gene. This CDR3 spans 13 amino acids. V dropped 4 bases and J dropped 8 bases, with 12 bases sitting between them. The sequence was obtained from a man in his forties in good health and CMV-seropositive. This chain uses TRBV6-5 with TRBJ2-1; D possibly corresponds to TRBD2 (5 bases). Source material: PBMCs. The CDR3 nucleotides read TGTGCCAGCAGTTTTCCCGGGAATGATGAGCAGTTCTTC. Translation gives CASSFPGNDEQFF.